The subject of this entry is one T cell receptor beta chain. As yet, its antigen is unknown. The PCR used 60 Vbeta and 13 Jbeta primers. Here immunoSEQ multiplex PCR was the method, and the copy in TCRdb shows in-frame clones only, minus some. The table lists 150,000 to 180,000 clones, around 80% of them singletons. This record comes from a study of cytomegalovirus exposure and HLA in healthy donors. The study, taken as a whole, reports: Other equally common chains were less clonally expanded than HLA-associated TCR beta chains, a later analysis showed.

Trimming stripped 9 bases from V and 5 bases from J, with 17 bases between. Germline lookup yields CDR1 MDHEN and CDR2 SYDVKM. This CDR3 is built from 14 residues. Specimen: PBMCs. The rearrangement joins TRBV28 to TRBJ2-1, with D possibly matching TRBD2 (6 bases). This sequence was found in a middle-aged woman in good health and CMV-seronegative. The CDR3 spells CASRLGEGDNEQFF. CDR3 nucleotides: TGTGCCAGTAGACTAGGGGAAGGTGACAATGAGCAGTTCTTC. Using reference TRBV28 and TRBJ2-1 for the parts outside the CDR3, the full variable domain is DVKVTQSSRYLVKRTGEKVFLECVQDMDHENMFWYRQDPGLGLRLIYFSYDVKMKEKGDIPEGYSVSREKKERFSLILESASTNQTSMYLCASRLGEGDNEQFFGPGTRLTVL.